This T cell receptor (beta chain) was identified in a study of CD8+ T cells in alopecia areata. Overall study context: Scalp area affected, as a percentage, set the severity score of treated patients. Broader study findings: Higher clonality and more expanded CD8+ clones appeared in lesional than normal scalp. Sharing of TCR sequences between patients (possibly for HLA-related reasons) was less clear than in mice.

Sequencing templates came from extracted RNA that was reverse transcribed into cDNA. Generated by immunoSEQ multiplex PCR, the TCRdb table keeps only in-frame clones and is missing some. The sample includes approximately 100,000 clones, just under 60% seen only once; the top ten take about a sixth. Treatment of the sample: oral pan-JAK inhibitor, 5-10 mg twice daily. Researchers took lesional scalp punch biopsies and peripheral blood from people who were alopecia areata patients. With V trimmed by 6 bases and J by 4 bases, 8 bases remained unmatched. Germline lookup yields CDR1 PRHDT and CDR2 FYEKMQ (reference sequence). This CDR3 is 15 amino acids long. Concerning this clone itself: What it binds is not known.

The sample consisted of CD8+ T cells sorted from blood, taken between weeks 55 and 65, from a patient treated with tofacitinib. The origin of this receptor is a human donor with alopecia areata. The rearrangement uses TRBV13 and TRBJ2-1; TRBD1 matches 8 bases. This CDR3 reads CASSPRDRRYNEQFF. The CDR3 DNA reads as TGTGCCAGCAGTCCCCGGGACAGGAGATACAATGAGCAGTTCTTC.